The clone carrying this TCR beta chain was counted many times. Its antigen is not identified. The sample originates from a study of spatial heterogeneity in lung cancer. Study as a whole: In raw reads, more than 9.5 appearances on average were recorded for each unique TCR and UMI combination.

Germline-derived CDR1 and CDR2 are SGHRS and YFSETQ. The V gene end was trimmed by 2 bases and the J gene end by 1 base; junction bases not matched to a gene: 4. The CDR3 consists of 15 residues. Every molecule of TCR cDNA had its own unique molecular identifier. Each CDR3 protein gets one entry after TCRdb re-called the 5' RACE reads with MiXCR. The sample gives tens of thousands of distinct CDR3 sequences, 5.5% to 8.5% of which show up once; 14% is in the top ten. Time point defined: sample taken at primary tumor resection. Tumor, nontumor lung or frozen PBMC supplied whole RNA, sequenced without sorting. Samples were donated by 72 untreated early-stage non-small cell lung cancer patients. Overall study findings and caveats: Ubiquitous expanded tumor TCRs were seen in blood more at resection than at follow-up.

The rearrangement joins TRBV5-1 to TRBJ1-1; 8 bases agree with TRBD1. Sequenced material: PBMCs, taken at surgery. This TCR derives from a male donor with early-stage non-small cell lung cancer. The CDR3 reads CASSFTGGPNTEAFF. The CDR3 region has the DNA TGCGCCAGCAGCTTCACAGGGGGTCCGAACACTGAAGCTTTCTTT.